This TCR beta chain appears in the sequencing data of a study of T-cell reconstitution after alpha-beta-depleted transplantation in children. The CDR3 contains 14 residues. Trimming cost V 1 base and J 7 bases, with 16 bases left between them. From germline, CDR1 is DFQATT and CDR2 SNEGSKA (reference sequence). Molecular barcoding with unique molecular identifiers was used for the TCRbeta library. One entry per CDR3 protein results from TCRdb running MiXCR on the PCR reads. The sample has approximately 200,000 distinct CDR3 sequences, 13% to 15% seen once; the top ten hold 13%. This clonotype was seen more than once but under ten times.

This receptor was taken from a human donor who donated a stem cell graft to a child with acute lymphoblastic leukemia. The gene calls are TRBV20-1 and TRBJ1-1, with D perhaps matching TRBD1 (5 bases). The source material was PBMCs from the stem cell graft donor, sampled from the stem cell graft. Here the CDR3 reads CSARGRALNLEAFF. CDR3 nucleotides: TGCAGTGCTAGAGGCAGGGCTCTTAATCTTGAAGCTTTCTTT.